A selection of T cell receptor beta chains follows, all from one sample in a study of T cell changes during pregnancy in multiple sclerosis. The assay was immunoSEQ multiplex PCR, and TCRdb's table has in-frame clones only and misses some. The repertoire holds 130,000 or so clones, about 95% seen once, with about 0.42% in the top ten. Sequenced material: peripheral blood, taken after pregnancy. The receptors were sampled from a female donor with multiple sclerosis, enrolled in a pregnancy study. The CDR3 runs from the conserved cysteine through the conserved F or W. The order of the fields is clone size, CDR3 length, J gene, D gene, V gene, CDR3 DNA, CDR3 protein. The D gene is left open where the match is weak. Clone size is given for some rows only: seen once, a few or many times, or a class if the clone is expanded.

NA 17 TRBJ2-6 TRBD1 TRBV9 TGTGCCAGCAGCGCCCGACAGGGGAGGACTGGGGCCAACGTCCTGACTTTC CASSARQGRTGANVLTF
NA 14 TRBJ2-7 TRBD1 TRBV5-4 TGTGCCAGCAGCTCGAGACAGGGGAACTACGAGCAGTACTTC CASSSRQGNYEQYF
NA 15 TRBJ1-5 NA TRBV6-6 TGTGCCAGCAGTACTGAGCGGGCTAGCAATCAGCCCCAGCATTTT CASSTERASNQPQHF
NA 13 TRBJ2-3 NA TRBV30 TGTGCCTGGACCCGAACTACGACAGATACGCAGTATTTT CAWTRTTTDTQYF
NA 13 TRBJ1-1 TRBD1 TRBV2 TGTGCCAGCAATCGACAGGGATACACTGAAGCTTTCTTT CASNRQGYTEAFF
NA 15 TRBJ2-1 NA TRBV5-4 TGTGCCAGCAGCCAGAAACTGACAGAATACAATGAGCAGTTCTTC CASSQKLTEYNEQFF
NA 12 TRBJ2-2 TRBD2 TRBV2 TGTGCCAGCAGTAGCGGGGGTGGGGAGCTGTTTTTT CASSSGGGELFF
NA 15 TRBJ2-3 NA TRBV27 TGTGCCAGCAGTTTATACGGCAGGGGCACAGATACGCAGTATTTT CASSLYGRGTDTQYF
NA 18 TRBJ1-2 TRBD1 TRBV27 TGTGCCAGCAGTGCATTCCGGGACAGTTCCTCTTCGAACTATGGCTACACCTTC CASSAFRDSSSSNYGYTF
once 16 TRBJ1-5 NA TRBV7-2 TGTGCCAGCAGCTTAGGAGGCCCCGGAACGGGTCAGCCCCAGCATTTT CASSLGGPGTGQPQHF
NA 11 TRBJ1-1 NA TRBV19 TGTGCCAGTAGCTATTGGGGCGATGCTTTCTTT CASSYWGDAFF
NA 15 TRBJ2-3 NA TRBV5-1 TGCGCCAGCAGCTTGGATGGGACTAGCACAGATACGCAGTATTTT CASSLDGTSTDTQYF
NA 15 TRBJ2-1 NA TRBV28 TGTGCCAGCAGTTGGTCGAGAAACAGCTACAATGAGCAGTTCTTC CASSWSRNSYNEQFF
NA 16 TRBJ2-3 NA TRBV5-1 TGCGCCAGCAGCTTGGTTCTTCGGGAGAGCACAGATACGCAGTATTTT CASSLVLRESTDTQYF
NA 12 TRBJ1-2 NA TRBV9 TGTGCCAGCAGCGACAGGAGCTATGGCTACACCTTC CASSDRSYGYTF
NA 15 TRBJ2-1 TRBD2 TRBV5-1 TGCGCCAGCAGCTTGGGACTAGCGGTGAACAATGAGCAGTTCTTC CASSLGLAVNNEQFF
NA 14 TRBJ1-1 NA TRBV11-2 TGTGCCAGCAGCCCGAATTACAGGAACACTGAAGCTTTCTTT CASSPNYRNTEAFF
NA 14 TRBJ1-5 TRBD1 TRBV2 TGTGCCAGCAGTCTCGACAGGGGAAATCAGCCCCAGCATTTT CASSLDRGNQPQHF
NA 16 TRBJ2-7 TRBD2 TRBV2 TGTGCCAGCAGCGGGACTAGCGGGAGGGCCGTGCACGAGCAGTACTTC CASSGTSGRAVHEQYF
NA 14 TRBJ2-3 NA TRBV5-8 TGTGCCAGCAGTCCCCCCGTTGGCACAGATACGCAGTATTTT CASSPPVGTDTQYF
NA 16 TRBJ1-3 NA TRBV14 TGTGCCAGCAGCCGCCGGATCGACAGGTTTGCGAACACCATATATTTT CASSRRIDRFANTIYF
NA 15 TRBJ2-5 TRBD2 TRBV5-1 TGCGCCAGCAGCCGCGGGACTAGCGCACGGGAGACCCAGTACTTC CASSRGTSARETQYF
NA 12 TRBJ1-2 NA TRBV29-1 TGCAGCGTCCGGCCAGGGATAGGCGGCTACACCTTC CSVRPGIGGYTF
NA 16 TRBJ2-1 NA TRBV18 TGTGCCAGCTCACCAAGGGGAGGTACCCGTTACAATGAGCAGTTCTTC CASSPRGGTRYNEQFF
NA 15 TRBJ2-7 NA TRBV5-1 TGCGCCAGCAGCTTGGCCTCGACTTCTTCCTACGAGCAGTACTTC CASSLASTSSYEQYF
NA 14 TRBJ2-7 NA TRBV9 TGTGCCAGCAGCGCCCACGAGGGGGCGGGGGAGCAGTACTTC CASSAHEGAGEQYF
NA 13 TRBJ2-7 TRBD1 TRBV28 TGTGCCAGCAGTTTGACAGGGGCCTACGAGCAGTACTTC CASSLTGAYEQYF
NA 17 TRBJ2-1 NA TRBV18 TGTGCCAGCTCACGTGCCGCACAGGGCCCAGGCCACAATGAGCAGTTCTTC CASSRAAQGPGHNEQFF
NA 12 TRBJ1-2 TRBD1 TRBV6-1 TGTGCCAGCAGTACAGGGGTATCTGGCTACACCTTC CASSTGVSGYTF
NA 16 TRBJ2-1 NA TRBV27 TGTGCCAGCAGTACCCCGGGACAAGGAAATAAGAATGAGCAGTTCTTC CASSTPGQGNKNEQFF
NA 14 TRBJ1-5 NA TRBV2 TGTGCCAGCAGTGAAAGGGGAGGGGATCAGCCCCAGCATTTT CASSERGGDQPQHF
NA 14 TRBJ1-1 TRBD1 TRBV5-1 TGCGCCAGCAGCTACGACAGGGTTAACACTGAAGCTTTCTTT CASSYDRVNTEAFF
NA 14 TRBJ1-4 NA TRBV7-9 TGTGCCAGCAGCCCGACAGGACGTAATGAAAAACTGTTTTTT CASSPTGRNEKLFF
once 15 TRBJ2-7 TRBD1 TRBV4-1 TGCGCCAGCAGCCAAGAAGGACAGGGTTCCTACGAGCAGTACTTC CASSQEGQGSYEQYF
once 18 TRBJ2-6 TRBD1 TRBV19 TGTGCCAGTAGTCTGATCGGGGCAGGGGGCTCTGGGGCCAACGTCCTGACTTTC CASSLIGAGGSGANVLTF
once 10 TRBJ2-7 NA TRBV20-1 TGCAGTGCCCAGGACAGCGAGCAGTACTTC CSAQDSEQYF
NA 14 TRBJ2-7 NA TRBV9 TGTGCCAGCAGCGCATCGGGACTGGGTGTCGAGCAGTACTTC CASSASGLGVEQYF
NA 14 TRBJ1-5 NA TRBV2 TGTGCCAGCAGTGCTGGGGGGTTGGGCCAGCCCCAGCATTTT CASSAGGLGQPQHF
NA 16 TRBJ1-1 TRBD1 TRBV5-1 TGCGCCAGCAGCTTGGTCCCCGGGACAGGGGGCGAAGCCACTTTCTTT CASSLVPGTGGEATFF
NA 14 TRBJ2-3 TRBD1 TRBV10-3 TGTGCCACCCGGGAGACAGGGGGAACAGATACGCAGTATTTT CATRETGGTDTQYF
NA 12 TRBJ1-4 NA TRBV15 TGTGCCACCAGCAGGAGAAATGAAAAACTGTTTTTT CATSRRNEKLFF
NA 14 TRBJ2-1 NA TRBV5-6 TGTGCCAGCAGCTTAGGCCGGGGTTACAATGAGCAGTTCTTC CASSLGRGYNEQFF
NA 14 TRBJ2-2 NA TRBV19 TGTGCCAGTACGGGCGGGAAGAACACCGGGGAGCTGTTTTTT CASTGGKNTGELFF
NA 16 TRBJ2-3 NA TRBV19 TGTGCAAGTACCCCGAACAGGATCAGGCGCACAGATACGCAGTATTTT CASTPNRIRRTDTQYF
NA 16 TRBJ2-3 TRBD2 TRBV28 TGTGCCAGCATTAAAATTAGCGGGAGGAGTGCAGATACGCAGTATTTT CASIKISGRSADTQYF
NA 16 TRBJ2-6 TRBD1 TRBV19 TGTGCCAGTAGTAGGACAGGGGTGACTGGGGCCAACGTCCTGACTTTC CASSRTGVTGANVLTF
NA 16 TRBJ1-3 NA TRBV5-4 TGTGCCAGCAGCTTATTTGGGGAGGACCCTGGAAACACCATATATTTT CASSLFGEDPGNTIYF
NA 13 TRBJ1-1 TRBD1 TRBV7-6 TGTGCCAGCAGCTTGACAGGGGAAACTGAAGCTTTCTTT CASSLTGETEAFF
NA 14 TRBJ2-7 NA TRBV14 TGTGCCAGCAGCCAATCTGGTCCCTACTACGAGCAGTACTTC CASSQSGPYYEQYF
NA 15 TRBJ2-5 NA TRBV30 TGTGCCTGGAGTTTGGTTTGGCCATACCAAGAGACCCAGTACTTC CAWSLVWPYQETQYF
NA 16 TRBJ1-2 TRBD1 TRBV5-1 TGCGCCAGCAGCCCCCCGGGACAGGGGGCTATATCTGGCTACACCTTC CASSPPGQGAISGYTF
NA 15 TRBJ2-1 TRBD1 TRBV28 TGTGCCAGCAGAACCCGGGACAGGGCCTACAATGAGCAGTTCTTC CASRTRDRAYNEQFF
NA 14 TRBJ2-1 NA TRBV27 TGTGCCAGCAGGGGTAGCGGCGAACGGAATGAGCAGTTCTTC CASRGSGERNEQFF
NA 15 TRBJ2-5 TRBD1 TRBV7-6 TGTGCCAGCAGCTTGGGACAGGGCTTGGAGGAGACCCAGTACTTC CASSLGQGLEETQYF
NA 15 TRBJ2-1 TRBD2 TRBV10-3 TGTGCCATCAGTGCCTCCGGGACTAGTGTACATGAGCAGTTCTTC CAISASGTSVHEQFF
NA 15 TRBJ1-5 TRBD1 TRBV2 TGTGCCAGCAGAGAGACAGGGTATAGCAATCAGCCCCAGCATTTT CASRETGYSNQPQHF
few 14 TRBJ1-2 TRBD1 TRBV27 TGTGCCAGCAGTATGGACAGGAGATACTATGGCTACACCTTC CASSMDRRYYGYTF
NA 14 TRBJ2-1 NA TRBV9 TGTGCCAGCAGCGGATCAACTAGAGGAAATGAGCAGTTCTTC CASSGSTRGNEQFF
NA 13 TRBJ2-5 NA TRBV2 TGTGCCAGCATGGGGGGTATAGGGGAGACCCAGTACTTC CASMGGIGETQYF